These T cell receptor beta chains were read from a single sample in a study of human T cells and chemical hapten exposure. TCRdb redid the calling of the RACE reads with MiXCR, one entry per CDR3 protein. The repertoire holds approximately 90,000 distinct CDR3 sequences, with under 12% as singletons. Sequences were derived from whole blood, sampled in connection with sensitization to the hapten diphenylcyclopropenone (DPC). Every receptor here comes from a man in his forties with alopecia areata. Some clones in this sample may be carry-over from other donors' samples. Each CDR3 is given with its conserved first and last residue. The D gene is left open where the match is weak. Clone size is not always given. Where it is, it says once, few, many or a class for expanded clones.

D gene: TRBD2; CDR3 length: 16; clone size: -; J gene: TRBJ2-1; V gene: TRBV20-1; CDR3 protein: CSARDAGTSGRDEQFF; CDR3 DNA: TGCAGTGCTAGAGATGCGGGGACTAGCGGGAGGGATGAGCAGTTCTTC
D gene: TRBD2; CDR3 length: 17; clone size: -; J gene: TRBJ2-7; V gene: TRBV4-3; CDR3 protein: CASSQSLGTSGFYEQYF; CDR3 DNA: TGCGCCAGCAGCCAGAGTTTGGGGACTAGCGGATTCTACGAGCAGTACTTC
D gene: -; CDR3 length: 12; clone size: few; J gene: TRBJ1-1; V gene: TRBV28; CDR3 protein: CAGKAVGTEAFF; CDR3 DNA: TGTGCCGGCAAGGCGGTAGGGACTGAAGCTTTCTTT
D gene: TRBD1; CDR3 length: 15; clone size: few; J gene: TRBJ2-3; V gene: TRBV29-1; CDR3 protein: CSVTRTGGHTDTQYF; CDR3 DNA: TGCAGCGTAACCAGGACAGGGGGACACACAGATACGCAGTATTTT
D gene: TRBD1; CDR3 length: 16; clone size: few; J gene: TRBJ2-1; V gene: TRBV7-2; CDR3 protein: CASSLVGQGGYNEQFF; CDR3 DNA: TGTGCCAGCAGCTTAGTGGGACAGGGGGGGTACAATGAGCAGTTCTTC
D gene: -; CDR3 length: 13; clone size: many; J gene: TRBJ1-5; V gene: TRBV6-2/TRBV6-3; CDR3 protein: CASSPGPIQPQHF; CDR3 DNA: TGTGCCAGCAGTCCCGGGCCGATACAGCCCCAGCATTTT
D gene: TRBD1; CDR3 length: 18; clone size: few; J gene: TRBJ1-6; V gene: TRBV27; CDR3 protein: CASSLMGQGLTRNSPLHF; CDR3 DNA: TGTGCCAGCAGTTTAATGGGACAGGGATTGACCCGAAATTCACCCCTCCACTTT
D gene: TRBD1; CDR3 length: 13; clone size: few; J gene: TRBJ1-6; V gene: TRBV6-5; CDR3 protein: CASRGQVGSPLHF; CDR3 DNA: TGTGCCAGCCGAGGACAGGTGGGATCACCCCTCCACTTT
D gene: -; CDR3 length: 11; clone size: -; J gene: TRBJ1-2; V gene: TRBV30; CDR3 protein: CAWSELLSYTF; CDR3 DNA: TGTGCCTGGAGTGAACTTCTAAGCTACACCTTC
D gene: -; CDR3 length: 12; clone size: -; J gene: TRBJ2-5; V gene: TRBV18; CDR3 protein: CASSPPAETQYF; CDR3 DNA: TGTGCCAGCTCACCACCGGCAGAGACCCAGTACTTC
D gene: -; CDR3 length: 15; clone size: few; J gene: TRBJ2-1; V gene: TRBV6-2/TRBV6-3; CDR3 protein: CASSYTPRWGNEQFF; CDR3 DNA: TGTGCCAGCAGTTACACACCTAGGTGGGGCAATGAGCAGTTCTTC
D gene: TRBD2; CDR3 length: 16; clone size: -; J gene: TRBJ2-4; V gene: TRBV6-5; CDR3 protein: CASSLTGGLAKNIQYF; CDR3 DNA: TGTGCCAGCAGTTTAACGGGAGGACTAGCCAAAAACATTCAGTACTTC
D gene: -; CDR3 length: 15; clone size: -; J gene: TRBJ2-7; V gene: TRBV28; CDR3 protein: CASSLAAAQAYEQYF; CDR3 DNA: TGTGCCAGCAGTTTGGCGGCAGCTCAGGCCTACGAGCAGTACTTC
D gene: TRBD2; CDR3 length: 18; clone size: few; J gene: TRBJ2-3; V gene: TRBV29-1; CDR3 protein: CSVEDLQASGRPRDTQYF; CDR3 DNA: TGCAGCGTTGAAGATCTTCAAGCTAGCGGGAGGCCCCGAGATACGCAGTATTTT
D gene: TRBD2; CDR3 length: 15; clone size: few; J gene: TRBJ2-4; V gene: TRBV14; CDR3 protein: CASSHPAGAKNIQYF; CDR3 DNA: TGTGCCAGCAGCCACCCAGCGGGGGCCAAAAACATTCAGTACTTC
D gene: TRBD2; CDR3 length: 16; clone size: -; J gene: TRBJ2-2; V gene: TRBV27; CDR3 protein: CASSFLAGGLTGELFF; CDR3 DNA: TGTGCCAGCAGTTTTTTAGCGGGAGGCCTCACCGGGGAGCTGTTTTTT
D gene: -; CDR3 length: 13; clone size: -; J gene: TRBJ2-5; V gene: TRBV4-1; CDR3 protein: CASSRGAVETQYF; CDR3 DNA: TGCGCCAGCAGCCGCGGGGCGGTAGAGACCCAGTACTTC
D gene: -; CDR3 length: 13; clone size: -; J gene: TRBJ2-7; V gene: TRBV27; CDR3 protein: CASSPGTLYEQYF; CDR3 DNA: TGTGCCAGCAGTCCCGGGACCCTCTACGAGCAGTACTTC
D gene: -; CDR3 length: 15; clone size: few; J gene: TRBJ2-3; V gene: TRBV7-9; CDR3 protein: CASRGETQSTDTQYF; CDR3 DNA: TGTGCCAGCCGCGGGGAGACGCAAAGCACAGATACGCAGTATTTT
D gene: -; CDR3 length: 12; clone size: few; J gene: TRBJ2-1; V gene: TRBV29-1; CDR3 protein: CSVERESNEQFF; CDR3 DNA: TGCAGCGTTGAACGGGAGAGTAATGAGCAGTTCTTC
D gene: TRBD2; CDR3 length: 17; clone size: -; J gene: TRBJ2-1; V gene: TRBV7-9; CDR3 protein: CASSSERGLAGVNEQFF; CDR3 DNA: TGTGCCAGCAGCTCAGAGCGGGGGCTAGCGGGAGTCAATGAGCAGTTCTTC
D gene: -; CDR3 length: 15; clone size: many; J gene: TRBJ2-3; V gene: TRBV7-2; CDR3 protein: CASTLRGASTDTQYF; CDR3 DNA: TGTGCCAGCACCCTTAGGGGGGCTAGCACAGATACGCAGTATTTT
D gene: TRBD1; CDR3 length: 15; clone size: many; J gene: TRBJ1-2; V gene: TRBV11-1; CDR3 protein: CASSNRGQANYGYTF; CDR3 DNA: TGTGCCAGCAGCAACCGTGGACAGGCCAACTATGGCTACACCTTC
D gene: -; CDR3 length: 15; clone size: many; J gene: TRBJ2-3; V gene: TRBV21-1; CDR3 protein: CASSTRPLTADTQYF; CDR3 DNA: TGTGCCAGCAGCACTAGACCACTTACGGCAGATACGCAGTATTTT
D gene: -; CDR3 length: 14; clone size: few; J gene: TRBJ2-5; V gene: TRBV28; CDR3 protein: CASSLGGSGWTQYF; CDR3 DNA: TGTGCCAGCAGTTTAGGGGGCTCCGGATGGACCCAGTACTTC
D gene: -; CDR3 length: 12; clone size: -; J gene: TRBJ1-5; V gene: TRBV6-2/TRBV6-3; CDR3 protein: CASSDPLPPQHF; CDR3 DNA: TGTGCCAGCAGCGATCCGTTACCGCCCCAGCATTTT
D gene: -; CDR3 length: 14; clone size: medium-sized; J gene: TRBJ1-5; V gene: TRBV6-2/TRBV6-3; CDR3 protein: CASSRRDSNQPQHF; CDR3 DNA: TGTGCCAGCAGTCGGAGGGATAGCAATCAGCCCCAGCATTTT
D gene: TRBD2; CDR3 length: 16; clone size: many; J gene: TRBJ2-3; V gene: TRBV10-3; CDR3 protein: CAISGGTTQHADTQYF; CDR3 DNA: TGTGCCATCAGTGGGGGGACTACTCAGCACGCAGATACGCAGTATTTT
D gene: -; CDR3 length: 16; clone size: -; J gene: TRBJ1-6; V gene: TRBV14; CDR3 protein: CASSLGGRVNNSPLHF; CDR3 DNA: TGTGCCAGCAGCCTCGGGGGCAGGGTCAATAATTCACCCCTCCACTTT
D gene: -; CDR3 length: 14; clone size: many; J gene: TRBJ2-1; V gene: TRBV27; CDR3 protein: CASRSRETYNEQFF; CDR3 DNA: TGTGCCAGCAGAAGCCGGGAGACCTACAATGAGCAGTTCTTC
D gene: TRBD1; CDR3 length: 17; clone size: few; J gene: TRBJ1-5; V gene: TRBV7-9; CDR3 protein: CASSPETGGLSNQPQHF; CDR3 DNA: TGTGCCAGCAGCCCAGAGACAGGGGGCTTGAGCAATCAGCCCCAGCATTTT
D gene: -; CDR3 length: 17; clone size: -; J gene: TRBJ2-1; V gene: TRBV9; CDR3 protein: CASSVAALRGSYNEQFF; CDR3 DNA: TGTGCCAGCAGCGTAGCAGCTCTTCGGGGGAGCTACAATGAGCAGTTCTTC
D gene: -; CDR3 length: 12; clone size: few; J gene: TRBJ2-5; V gene: TRBV24-1; CDR3 protein: CATSAVGGTQYF; CDR3 DNA: TGTGCCACCAGTGCGGTTGGAGGGACCCAGTACTTC
D gene: -; CDR3 length: 15; clone size: -; J gene: TRBJ2-7; V gene: TRBV7-9; CDR3 protein: CASSLVAISSYEQYF; CDR3 DNA: TGTGCCAGCAGCTTAGTGGCTATTAGCTCCTACGAGCAGTACTTC
D gene: TRBD1; CDR3 length: 13; clone size: -; J gene: TRBJ2-7; V gene: TRBV2; CDR3 protein: CASSGTGGYEQYF; CDR3 DNA: TGTGCCAGCAGTGGGACAGGGGGCTACGAGCAGTACTTC
D gene: -; CDR3 length: 16; clone size: -; J gene: TRBJ2-7; V gene: TRBV9; CDR3 protein: CASSVDEGMVSYEQYF; CDR3 DNA: TGTGCCAGCAGCGTAGATGAGGGAATGGTGTCCTACGAGCAGTACTTC
D gene: TRBD1; CDR3 length: 15; clone size: -; J gene: TRBJ2-3; V gene: TRBV18; CDR3 protein: CASSPPTGTTDTQYF; CDR3 DNA: TGTGCCAGCTCACCACCGACAGGGACCACAGATACGCAGTATTTT
D gene: TRBD2; CDR3 length: 14; clone size: -; J gene: TRBJ2-2; V gene: TRBV10-3; CDR3 protein: CAIRTSENTGELFF; CDR3 DNA: TGTGCCATAAGGACTAGCGAGAACACCGGGGAGCTGTTTTTT
D gene: -; CDR3 length: 18; clone size: many; J gene: TRBJ2-6; V gene: TRBV19; CDR3 protein: CASSTQGTRISGANVLTF; CDR3 DNA: TGTGCCAGTAGTACCCAAGGGACACGAATCTCTGGGGCCAACGTCCTGACTTTC
D gene: -; CDR3 length: 13; clone size: few; J gene: TRBJ1-1; V gene: TRBV25-1; CDR3 protein: CASSPRVVTEAFF; CDR3 DNA: TGTGCCAGCAGTCCCCGGGTCGTAACTGAAGCTTTCTTT
D gene: TRBD2; CDR3 length: 19; clone size: few; J gene: TRBJ2-6; V gene: TRBV7-3; CDR3 protein: CASSLRPSGSSGGANVLTF; CDR3 DNA: TGTGCCAGCAGCTTAAGGCCTAGCGGGAGTTCGGGAGGGGCCAACGTCCTGACTTTC
D gene: TRBD2; CDR3 length: 17; clone size: -; J gene: TRBJ2-2; V gene: TRBV27; CDR3 protein: CASSLYRLAGPTGELFF; CDR3 DNA: TGTGCCAGCAGTTTATACCGACTAGCGGGACCCACCGGGGAGCTGTTTTTT
D gene: -; CDR3 length: 11; clone size: few; J gene: TRBJ1-5; V gene: TRBV7-2; CDR3 protein: CASSFEGVQHF; CDR3 DNA: TGTGCCAGCAGCTTTGAAGGGGTCCAGCATTTT